These T cell receptor beta chains were read from a single sample in a study of blood T cell repertoires in COVID-19. TCRdb's copy holds only in-frame clones and misses some; the assay was immunoSEQ multiplex PCR. The repertoire holds approximately 270,000 clones, with about 86% as singletons. Sequenced input: peripheral blood. All receptors come from an elderly man with acute or convalescent COVID-19. Both conserved end residues are trimmed from each CDR3.

J gene,V gene,CDR3 protein
TRBJ2-7,TRBV5-1,ASSRGTQGYEQY
TRBJ2-3,TRBV19,ASSSGGVSTDTQY
TRBJ1-6,TRBV6-5,ASSYTPFSDSPLH
TRBJ2-5,TRBV7-2,ASSLLLAGEGETQY
TRBJ2-3,TRBV4-1,ASSQAPGTPEGDTQY
TRBJ1-5,TRBV19,ASSWAARNQPQH
TRBJ2-5,TRBV5-5,ASSLMSTSGDQETQY
TRBJ2-1,TRBV29-1,SVEELAGEGGF
TRBJ2-1,TRBV3-1/TRBV3-2,ASSQDGGSSTYNEQF
TRBJ2-5,TRBV7-9,ASSKDRRETQY
TRBJ1-1,TRBV7-2,ASSPEVGWTEAF
TRBJ1-3,TRBV11-2,ASALAQGNTIY
TRBJ2-1,TRBV13,ASSSLGGWPYNEQF
TRBJ2-7,TRBV6-5,ASVGTSFHEQY
TRBJ1-1,TRBV29-1,SVELGTKAF
TRBJ2-4,TRBV6-5,ASSRGALAKNIQY
TRBJ2-2,TRBV7-8,ASSLALAGELRTGELF
TRBJ1-5,TRBV6-5,ASSLGVEDQPQH
TRBJ1-3,TRBV7-9,ASSLNSGGPGSGNTIY
TRBJ2-5,TRBV2,ASRQWGLAGETQY
TRBJ1-1,TRBV9,ASSVRGETEAF
TRBJ1-4,TRBV4-2,ASSQETGLNEKLF
TRBJ1-5,TRBV19,ASSFRGKRQPQH
TRBJ2-1,TRBV29-1,SVQSGGAGNEQF
TRBJ1-5,TRBV7-8,ASSFNTNSNQPQH
TRBJ1-6,TRBV2,ASSFDHRDNSPLH
TRBJ1-4,TRBV15,ATSTGWIGEKLF
TRBJ1-5,TRBV27,ASSTRQETGNQPQH
TRBJ2-3,TRBV5-1,ASSLENRASTDTQY
TRBJ2-5,TRBV6-5,ASSIRARGQETQY